The entry that follows covers one T cell receptor (beta chain) sequence. A second PCR of roughly 7 to 11 cycles used a sample-barcoded 5' primer and a J-beta primer mix. There were at least 2.5 million CDR3-containing paired-end reads obtained from each sample. TCRdb fed the 5' RACE reads into MiXCR, producing one record per CDR3 protein. Of approximately 690,000 distinct CDR3 sequences listed, around three fifths are singletons. The data were taken from a study of blood T cells in healthy people across ages. The CDR3 length is 15 residues. Germline CDR1 SEHNR, CDR2 FQNEAQ (reference sequence). V gene TRBV7-9 combines with J gene TRBJ2-7, with 8 positions matching TRBD2. The DNA end is a closer match to TRBJ2-4, so the J assignment may be wrong. The sequencing sample was made of blood. The receptor was derived from a man in his 60s in good health. CDR3 in amino acids: CASSFGGARKNIQYF. CDR3 DNA sequence: TGTGCCAGCAGCTTCGGGGGGGCACGGAAAAACATTCAGTACTTC.